The 14 T cell receptor beta chains below were found in one sample sequenced in a study of graft-versus-host responses after intestinal transplantation. Sequencing was performed with immunoSEQ multiplex PCR; in TCRdb, only in-frame clones are kept and a portion is missing. The table records about 96,000 clones, approximately 90% of them present only once. Which antigens these TCRs recognize remains unknown. Sequencing used unstimulated CD4+ T cells sorted from spleen or lymph node cells, obtained before intestinal transplant. Receptors originate from a human donor who received an intestinal transplant.

The sample holds one count of this clone. This rearrangement joins TRBV2 to TRBJ2-7; a weak D match, TRBD1 (5 bases). V lost 10 bases to trimming and J lost 1 base, with 17 bases between them. This CDR3 comprises 14 residues. The germline V gene encodes CDR1 SNHLY and CDR2 FYNNEI. As DNA, the CDR3 is TGTGCCAAACAGACAGCTCTGACGTCCTACGAGCAGTACTTC. Amino acid sequence: CAKQTALTSYEQYF.

This clone was found once. V is TRBV30 and J is TRBJ2-3; 12 bases align to TRBD2. The trim removed 4 bases at V and 0 bases at J, leaving 8 bases unmatched. CDR3 length: 17 amino acids. Germline V lookup: CDR1 GTSNPN, CDR2 SVGIG (reference sequence). For the CDR3, the DNA is TGTGCCTGGAATCCTAGCGGGAGGGTGGGAAGCACAGATACGCAGTATTTT. Its translation is CAWNPSGRVGSTDTQYF.

V is TRBV28 and J is TRBJ2-7; 11 bases line up with TRBD2. V shed 5 bases and J 2 bases; nucleotides not matched to a gene: 2. This CDR3 region has 14 residues. Germline assignment: CDR1 MDHEN and CDR2 SYDVKM. CDR3: CASSIAGGAYEQYF. The CDR3 DNA is TGTGCCAGCAGTATAGCGGGAGGGGCCTACGAGCAGTACTTC.

The chain uses TRBV5-4 and TRBJ1-4; perhaps TRBD1 as D (6 bases). The CDR3 consists of 15 residues. The germline V and J ends were trimmed by 2 bases and 8 bases, with 16 bases remaining between them. CDR1 and CDR2 (germline): SGHNT, YYREEE (reference sequence). CDR3 in amino acids: CASSLGPGVWEKLFF. Here the CDR3 DNA reads TGTGCCAGCAGCTTAGGCCCAGGGGTTTGGGAAAAACTGTTTTTT.

V and J are TRBV29-1 and TRBJ2-5; maybe TRBD2 (5 bases). V lost 3 bases and J lost 9, with 20 bases in between. The CDR3 sequence is 14 residues long. Germline-derived CDR1 and CDR2 are SQVTM and ANQGSEA. The CDR3 reads CSVEETLGVEAQYF. CDR3 DNA sequence: TGCAGCGTTGAGGAGACACTTGGGGTGGAGGCCCAGTACTTC.

CDR3 sequence (DNA): TGTGCCAGCAGTCTAGGACAGGGCACAGATACGCAGTATTTT. Translating gives CASSLGQGTDTQYF. The V gene is TRBV28, the J gene TRBJ2-3; 7 positions agree with TRBD1. Germline V lookup: CDR1 MDHEN, CDR2 SYDVKM. Unmatched junction bases numbered 3, after V lost 5 bases and J lost 1 base. The CDR3 covers 14 residues.

J is TRBJ1-1 and V is TRBV27, with 7 nucleotides matching TRBD1. The junction had 8 bases not matched to a gene; V was cut back by 6 bases and J by 7 bases. The CDR3 runs to 13 residues. Germline V gene sequence: CDR1 MNHEY, CDR2 SMNVEV (reference sequence). CDR3 in amino acids: CASSRDRVGEAFF. CDR3 nucleotides: TGTGCCAGCAGCCGTGACAGGGTTGGTGAAGCTTTCTTT.

This sequence joins TRBV30 and TRBJ1-2; 7 nucleotides match TRBD1. The V and J ends lost 5 bases and 0 bases, in that order; junction bases with no gene match: 6. Germline V lookup: CDR1 GTSNPN, CDR2 SVGIG (reference sequence). The length of the CDR3 is 14 residues. The CDR3 region is CAWGQGVANYGYTF. In DNA form, the CDR3 reads TGTGCCTGGGGGCAGGGGGTGGCTAACTATGGCTACACCTTC.

This chain joins TRBV7-9 and TRBJ1-2; 9 bases align to TRBD1. The V gene's germline CDR1 is SEHNR and CDR2 FQNEAQ (reference sequence). The length of the CDR3 is 13 residues. Losses at the gene ends were 4 bases for V and 5 bases for J; bases not matched to a gene: 2. The CDR3 DNA follows: TGTGCCAGCAGCTACAGGGGGCGATATGGCTACACCTTC. Its protein product is CASSYRGRYGYTF.

This chain connects TRBV5-1 to TRBJ1-1; 9 nucleotides align to TRBD1. With 3 bases clipped from V and 7 bases from J, the junction kept 7 bases outside the gene matches. The CDR3 runs to 14 residues. The germline V gene encodes CDR1 SGHRS and CDR2 YFSETQ. The CDR3 DNA sequence: TGCGCCAGCAGCTCCTCACAGGGGGCGGGTGAAGCTTTCTTT. Amino acids: CASSSSQGAGEAFF.

The rearrangement links TRBV27 to TRBJ2-5, with D perhaps TRBD2 (6 bases). V was pared by 8 bases and J by 4 bases, with 11 bases between. There are 12 residues in the CDR3. CDR1 and CDR2 (germline): MNHEY, SMNVEV (reference sequence). The CDR3 is CASSMGGETQYF. CDR3 nucleotides: TGTGCCAGCTCCATGGGGGGAGAGACCCAGTACTTC.

The chain uses TRBV9 and TRBJ2-1; D is undetermined. Germline V CDR1 and CDR2: SGDLS, YYNGEE. V lost 3 bases and J 0 bases, leaving 10 bases between the germline ends. This CDR3 is built from 15 residues. CDR3 region: CASSGTTSSYNEQFF. The CDR3 DNA reads TGTGCCAGCAGCGGTACTACGAGCTCCTACAATGAGCAGTTCTTC. The full variable domain, its missing parts supplied by reference TRBV9 and TRBJ2-1, is DSGVTQTPKHLITATGQRVTLRCSPRSGDLSVYWYQQSLDQGLQFLIQYYNGEERAKGNILERFSAQQFPDLHSELNLSSLELGDSALYFCASSGTTSSYNEQFFGPGTRLTVL.

The V call is TRBV4-1, the J call TRBJ2-5, with TRBD2 matching over 10 bases. Unmatched junction bases numbered 6, after V lost 4 bases and J lost 4 bases. The CDR3 spans 15 residues. Germline assignment: CDR1 MGHRA and CDR2 YSYEKL. The CDR3 loop reads CASSPILAGSETQYF. The CDR3 DNA reads as TGCGCCAGCAGCCCTATACTAGCGGGGTCAGAGACCCAGTACTTC.

The chain employs TRBV5-8 and TRBJ2-5, with D possibly TRBD2 on 5 matching bases. The CDR3 loop spans 14 amino acids. CDR1 is SGHTS and CDR2 is YDEGEE in the germline V gene. V lost 3 bases and J lost 5, with 14 bases in between. The CDR3 protein is CASSSWRGWETQYF. CDR3 nucleotides: TGTGCCAGCAGCTCCTGGAGAGGGTGGGAGACCCAGTACTTC.